These T cell receptor beta chains were read from a single sample in a study of blood T cell repertoires in COVID-19. Some clones are missing from TCRdb's copy, which holds only in-frame ones; the method was immunoSEQ multiplex PCR. The table includes about 230,000 clones, roughly 81% detected once. Sequencing input: peripheral blood. The receptor set was obtained from an elderly woman with COVID-19, enrolled during active disease. Both conserved end residues are part of each CDR3. Each record gives: CDR3 DNA, CDR3 protein, clone size, D gene, V gene, J gene. A D gene is named only where the DNA matches it firmly. Size values are once, few and many counts, or a class for expanded clones, and some rows have none.

cdr3_nt: TGTGCCAGCACAAAAGGGGGGGGCGGCTACAATGAGCAGTTCTTC
cdr3_aa: CASTKGGGGYNEQFF
clone_size: -
d_call: -
v_call: TRBV28
j_call: TRBJ2-1

cdr3_nt: TGTGCCAGCAGAACGTATGAAACAGCAGGGCAAGAGACCCAGTACTTC
cdr3_aa: CASRTYETAGQETQYF
clone_size: -
d_call: -
v_call: TRBV5-6
j_call: TRBJ2-5

cdr3_nt: TGTGCCAGCAGTTTATCTGGACAGGTTTATAGCAATCAGCCCCAGCATTTT
cdr3_aa: CASSLSGQVYSNQPQHF
clone_size: few
d_call: TRBD1
v_call: TRBV27
j_call: TRBJ1-5

cdr3_nt: TGTGCCAGCAGCTTAGCGTATGCAGGGGTAACTAATCAGCCCCAGCATTTT
cdr3_aa: CASSLAYAGVTNQPQHF
clone_size: once
d_call: -
v_call: TRBV7-9
j_call: TRBJ1-5

cdr3_nt: TGCGCCAGCAGCTTAATCAGGCCGAACACCGGGGAGCTGTTTTTT
cdr3_aa: CASSLIRPNTGELFF
clone_size: -
d_call: -
v_call: TRBV5-1
j_call: TRBJ2-2

cdr3_nt: TGTGCCAGCTCACCGGGAGATGAGCAGTTCTTC
cdr3_aa: CASSPGDEQFF
clone_size: -
d_call: -
v_call: TRBV18
j_call: TRBJ2-1

cdr3_nt: TGTGCCAGCAGGAGTCTCAGGATGAACACTGAAGCTTTCTTT
cdr3_aa: CASRSLRMNTEAFF
clone_size: -
d_call: -
v_call: TRBV6-5
j_call: TRBJ1-1

cdr3_nt: TGTGCCATCAGTGGGAAGGGGCAGGGGATCTCCTACGAGCAGTACTTC
cdr3_aa: CAISGKGQGISYEQYF
clone_size: -
d_call: -
v_call: TRBV10-3
j_call: TRBJ2-7

cdr3_nt: TGTGCCAGCAGCCCCCGACAGGGGTTTTCTGAAGCTTTCTTT
cdr3_aa: CASSPRQGFSEAFF
clone_size: -
d_call: TRBD1
v_call: TRBV14
j_call: TRBJ1-1

cdr3_nt: TGTGCCAGCAGTGAGCGTCGTATGAACACTGAAGCTTTCTTT
cdr3_aa: CASSERRMNTEAFF
clone_size: few
d_call: -
v_call: TRBV6-1
j_call: TRBJ1-1

cdr3_nt: TGTGCCAGCAGCTTAAGGACTAGCGGGGTAGGGTCCTACAATGAGCAGTTCTTC
cdr3_aa: CASSLRTSGVGSYNEQFF
clone_size: -
d_call: TRBD2
v_call: TRBV7-2
j_call: TRBJ2-1

cdr3_nt: TGTGCCAGCAGCTTAGCTACTGGGGCAGGCTCCCAGCATTTT
cdr3_aa: CASSLATGAGSQHF
clone_size: -
d_call: -
v_call: TRBV7-8
j_call: TRBJ1-5